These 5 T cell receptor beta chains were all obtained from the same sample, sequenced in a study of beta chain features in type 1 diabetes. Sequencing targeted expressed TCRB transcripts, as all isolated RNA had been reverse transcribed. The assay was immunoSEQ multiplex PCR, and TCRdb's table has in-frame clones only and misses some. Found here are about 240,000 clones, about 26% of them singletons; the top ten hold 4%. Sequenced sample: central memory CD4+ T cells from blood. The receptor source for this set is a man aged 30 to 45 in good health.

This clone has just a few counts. CDR3 bases: TGTGCCAGCAGGCACGCCGGGACTAGCGCTTACGAGCAGTACTTC. Its protein is CASRHAGTSAYEQYF. This chain uses TRBV11-2 with TRBJ2-7; 10 positions match TRBD2. V was clipped by 6 bases and J by 4 bases; unmatched bases: 9. Germline CDR1 and CDR2: SGHAT and FQNNGV. The CDR3 totals 15 residues.

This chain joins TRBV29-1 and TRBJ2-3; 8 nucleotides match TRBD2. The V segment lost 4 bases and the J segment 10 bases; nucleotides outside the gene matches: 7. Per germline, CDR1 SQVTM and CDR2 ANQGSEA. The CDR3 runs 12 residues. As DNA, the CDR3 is TGCAGCGTTGTGGATAGCGGGGATGCGCAGTATTTT. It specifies CSVVDSGDAQYF.

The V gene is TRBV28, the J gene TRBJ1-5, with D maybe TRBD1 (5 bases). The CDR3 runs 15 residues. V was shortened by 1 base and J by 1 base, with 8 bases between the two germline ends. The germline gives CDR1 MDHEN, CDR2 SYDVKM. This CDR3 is CASSLLPGSNQPQHF. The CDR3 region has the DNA TGTGCCAGCAGTTTATTGCCAGGGAGCAATCAGCCCCAGCATTTT.

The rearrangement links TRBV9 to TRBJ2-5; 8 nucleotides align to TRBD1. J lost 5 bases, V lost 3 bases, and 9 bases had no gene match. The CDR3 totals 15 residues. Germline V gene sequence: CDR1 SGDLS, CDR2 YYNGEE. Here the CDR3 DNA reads TGTGCCAGCAGCGCTAGACAGGGGCAGACGGAGACCCAGTACTTC. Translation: CASSARQGQTETQYF.

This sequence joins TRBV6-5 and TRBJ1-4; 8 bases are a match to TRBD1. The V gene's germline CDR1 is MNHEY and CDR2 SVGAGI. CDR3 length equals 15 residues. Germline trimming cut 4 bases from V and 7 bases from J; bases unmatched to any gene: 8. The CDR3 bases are TGTGCCAGCAGTTCTCCGACAGGGGTCGGTGAAAAACTGTTTTTT. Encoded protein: CASSSPTGVGEKLFF.